These 23 T cell receptor beta chains came from one sample sequenced in a study of T cell repertoires in cytomegalovirus infection. Each CDR3 protein is one row after TCRdb ran MiXCR on the reads. The table lists under 850,000 distinct CDR3 sequences, 35% to 40% of them singletons, with about 2.8% in the top ten. What was sequenced was PBMCs. The receptors shown here come from a human donor in good health (CMV status not recorded). Some clones in this sample may be carry-over from other donors' samples.

As to this clonotype: A much larger clone lies a single base off, so this may be a read error. Since no conserved phenylalanine or tryptophan closes the CDR3, a read error is the likely cause. This rearrangement joins TRBV11-2 to TRBJ1-1; D gene ambiguous. Germline CDR1 and CDR2: SGHAT and FQNNGV. V was shortened by 1 base and J by 4 bases, with 7 bases between the two germline ends. The CDR3 contains 13 residues. This CDR3 is CASSLGVGTEAFC. For the CDR3, the DNA is TGTGCCAGCAGCTTAGGTGTCGGCACTGAAGCTTTCTGT.

CDR3 sequence (DNA): TGTGCCAGCAGTACACCAGGGACAATCGAAGCTTTCTTT. Protein sequence: CASSTPGTIEAFF. The rearrangement joins TRBV12-3 or TRBV12-4 to TRBJ1-1; perhaps TRBD1 as D (6 bases). This CDR3 is 13 amino acids long. Trimming removed 5 bases from V and 8 bases from J, with 15 bases in between.

The chain joins TRBV4-1 to TRBJ2-7, with 13 positions matching TRBD2. Germline values: CDR1 MGHRA, CDR2 YSYEKL. J lost 1 base, V lost 0 bases, and 12 bases had no gene match. This CDR3 region has 20 residues. The CDR3 sequence: CASSQDRLAGGLMGSYEQYF. The DNA for the CDR3 is TGCGCCAGCAGCCAAGACCGACTAGCGGGAGGACTTATGGGGTCCTACGAGCAGTACTTC.

V usage is TRBV5-6 and J usage is TRBJ2-2; 7 nucleotides align to TRBD1. The CDR3 length is 16 residues. Germline trimming cut 4 bases from V and 7 bases from J; bases unmatched to any gene: 13. Germline values: CDR1 SGHDT, CDR2 YYEEEE. This chain's CDR3 is CASSTADRAPVGELFF. The CDR3, as DNA: TGTGCCAGCAGCACCGCCGACAGGGCGCCCGTCGGGGAGCTGTTTTTT.

The chain carries TRBV27 and TRBJ1-1; TRBD1 might be the D (6 bases). Germline lookup yields CDR1 MNHEY and CDR2 SMNVEV (reference sequence). The length of the CDR3 is 13 residues. Between the trimmed V and J ends, which lost 8 bases and 10 bases, there was a span of 20 bases. The CDR3 coding sequence is TGTGCCAGCGCAACAGGGAGTCTCTTTGGAGCTTTCTTT. It is translated as CASATGSLFGAFF.

The rearrangement joins TRBV27 to TRBJ2-1, with 7 nucleotides matching TRBD1. V was pared by 7 bases and J by 1 base, with 7 bases of the junction left unmatched. Germline lookup yields CDR1 MNHEY and CDR2 SMNVEV (reference sequence). The CDR3 loop spans 15 amino acids. The CDR3 region is CASTLTGVSYNEQFF. The CDR3 DNA sequence: TGTGCCAGCACGCTTACAGGGGTATCCTACAATGAGCAGTTCTTC.

This CDR3 reads CASSQQRGQDNSPLHF. The CDR3 nucleotides read TGCGCCAGCAGCCAACAAAGGGGACAGGATAATTCACCCCTCCACTTT. The V gene is TRBV4-1, the J gene TRBJ1-6; TRBD1 agrees at 8 bases. After removal of 2 bases from V and 5 bases from J, the junction contained 5 bases not matched to a gene. In germline, CDR1 is MGHRA, CDR2 YSYEKL. There are 16 residues in the CDR3.

This clonotype was seen only a few times. Here the CDR3 DNA reads TGTGCCAGCAGTTACCCTACCGAGGGGGGGGAACAAGAGACCCAGTACTTC. It codes for CASSYPTEGGEQETQYF. The V and J genes are TRBV28 and TRBJ2-5, with D possibly TRBD2 on 7 matching bases. Per germline, CDR1 MDHEN and CDR2 SYDVKM. The CDR3 length is 17 residues. Trimming removed 4 bases at V and 2 bases at J, with 20 bases between.

V and J are TRBV6-6 and TRBJ2-1, with D unresolved. The CDR3 totals 12 residues. Germline V gives CDR1 MNHNY, CDR2 SVGAGI (reference sequence). V was pared by 6 bases and J by 6 bases, with 9 bases between. CDR3 sequence reads: CASRAHCNEQFF. The DNA of the CDR3 is TGTGCCAGCAGGGCGCATTGCAATGAGCAGTTCTTC.

V and J are TRBV7-9 and TRBJ2-1; TRBD1 matches 9 bases. Losses at the gene ends were 4 bases for V and 2 bases for J; bases not matched to a gene: 9. Per the germline V gene, CDR1 is SEHNR and CDR2 is FQNEAQ (reference sequence). The CDR3 consists of 17 residues. The CDR3 region is CASSSGGQGIAYNEQFF. For the CDR3, the DNA is TGTGCCAGCAGCTCAGGAGGACAGGGGATAGCCTACAATGAGCAGTTCTTC.

Ten or more counts support this clonotype. V and J are TRBV7-9 and TRBJ1-4; no clear D. The CDR3 length is 13 residues. The V and J ends lost 5 bases and 4 bases respectively, with 8 bases between them. The V gene's germline CDR1 is SEHNR and CDR2 FQNEAQ (reference sequence). The CDR3 coding sequence is TGTGCCAGCAGCCTGGACCGTAATGAAAAACTGTTTTTT. Encoded protein: CASSLDRNEKLFF.

This clonotype was observed at least ten times. This sequence joins TRBV7-2 and TRBJ2-1, with TRBD2 as a possible D gene (5 bases). Between the trimmed V and J ends, which lost 6 bases and 5 bases, there was a span of 17 bases. Germline V gene lookup returns CDR1 SGHTA and CDR2 FQGNSA. The CDR3 extends over 15 amino acids. The CDR3 loop reads CASRPYQRSHNEQFF. The CDR3 bases are TGTGCCAGCAGACCGTACCAGCGGTCCCACAATGAGCAGTTCTTC. The full variable domain, in which reference TRBV7-2 and TRBJ2-1 provide the parts outside the CDR3, is GAGVSQSPSNKVTEKGKDVELRCDPISGHTALYWYRQSLGQGLEFLIYFQGNSAPDKSGLPSDRFSAERTGGSVSTLTIQRTQQEDSAVYLCASRPYQRSHNEQFFGPGTRLTVL.

With respect to this clonotype: A read error may produce the germline difference seen at one junction end. The genes are TRBV28 and TRBJ2-1, with unresolved D. This CDR3 has 15 residues. Germline V lookup: CDR1 MDHEN, CDR2 SYDVKM. CDR3 protein: CASSFQPSSYKEQFF. DNA for the CDR3: TGTGCCAGCAGTTTCCAGCCGAGCTCCTACAAGGAGCAGTTCTTC.

This clonotype was counted only a few times. The chain recombines TRBV7-9 with TRBJ1-5, with 9 bases identical to TRBD1. This CDR3 region has 16 residues. The V segment lost 5 bases and the J segment 6 bases; nucleotides outside the gene matches: 11. Germline V lookup: CDR1 SEHNR, CDR2 FQNEAQ (reference sequence). For the CDR3, the DNA is TGTGCCAGCAGCGAAAGTGGGACAGGGAGTCGTCAGCCCCAGCATTTT. It is translated as CASSESGTGSRQPQHF.

In its sample, this clonotype was seen a few times. This chain links TRBV20-1 with TRBJ2-7; D is uncertain. Germline V CDR1 and CDR2: DFQATT, SNEGSKA (reference sequence). Trimming left V 1 base short and J 3 bases short, with 4 bases between. The CDR3 consists of 11 residues. In DNA, the CDR3 is TGCAGTGCTAGAGGAAGCTACGAGCAGTACTTC. Translated: CSARGSYEQYF.

As concerns this clonotype: The junction departs from the called germline gene at one end, perhaps through a read error. The chain carries TRBV14 and TRBJ2-3, with D perhaps TRBD1 (5 bases). This CDR3 has 14 residues. Germline-derived CDR1 and CDR2 are SGHDN and FVKESK. The CDR3 nucleotides are TGTGCAAGCAGCCAAGTACCAGTGACAGATACGAAGTATTTT. This sequence encodes CASSQVPVTDTKYF.

This chain connects TRBV6-1 to TRBJ2-6; 9 bases agree with TRBD1. This CDR3 region has 19 residues. Losses at the gene ends were 5 bases for V and 4 bases for J; bases not matched to a gene: 15. Germline V lookup: CDR1 MNHNS, CDR2 SASEGT. The CDR3 nucleotides read TGTGCCAGCAGTCCTCCACCGGGACAGGGCAGGACGGGGGCCAACGTCCTGACTTTC. Encoded protein: CASSPPPGQGRTGANVLTF.

This clonotype was observed a few times. The V and J genes are TRBV6-5 and TRBJ2-2, with no clear D. CDR1 is MNHEY, CDR2 SVGAGI, per germline. V was trimmed by 6 bases and J by 5 bases, leaving 4 bases between them. The CDR3 extends over 11 amino acids. The CDR3 coding sequence is TGTGCCAGCAGAAAAACCGGGGAGCTGTTTTTT. Translation gives CASRKTGELFF.

The CDR3 loop reads CATSDPSGGRTGELFF. For the CDR3, the DNA is TGTGCCACCAGTGATCCTAGCGGGGGCCGCACCGGGGAGCTGTTTTTT. J is TRBJ2-2 and V is TRBV24-1, with TRBD2 matching over 10 bases. Trimming took 3 bases from V and 4 from J; bases not matched to a gene: 4. This CDR3 comprises 16 residues. The germline V gene has CDR1 KGHDR and CDR2 SFDVKD.

The V and J genes are TRBV5-1 and TRBJ1-1, with D unclear. The CDR3 loop spans 14 amino acids. Trimming pared 0 bases from V and 1 base from J, leaving 7 bases between. CDR1 SGHRS and CDR2 YFSETQ come from the germline V gene. CDR3 region: CASSLVRQNTEAFF. The CDR3 DNA is TGCGCCAGCAGCTTGGTACGGCAGAACACTGAAGCTTTCTTT. Combining the CDR3 with reference TRBV5-1 and TRBJ1-1 gives the whole variable domain KAGVTQTPRYLIKTRGQQVTLSCSPISGHRSVSWYQQTPGQGLQFLFEYFSETQRNKGNFPGRFSGRQFSNSRSEMNVSTLELGDSALYLCASSLVRQNTEAFFGQGTRLTVV.

The table lists this clonotype with a few counts. In DNA, the CDR3 is TGTGCCAGCAGGAACGCTGGGGCCAACGTCCTGACTTTC. Protein sequence: CASRNAGANVLTF. The chain couples TRBV6-2 or TRBV6-3 to TRBJ2-6; D is undetermined. V gave up 6 bases and J gave up 2 bases, with 5 bases separating them. Per the germline V gene, CDR1 is MNHEY and CDR2 is SVGEGT. The CDR3 length is 13 residues.

The chain has TRBV6-5 and TRBJ2-1; 10 nucleotides align to TRBD1. This CDR3 comprises 18 residues. CDR1 is MNHEY, CDR2 SVGAGI, per germline. The J segment lost 7 bases and the V segment lost 4 bases, leaving 16 bases of the junction unmatched. The CDR3 region has the DNA TGTGCCAGCAGTTCACCCCGCTCCGGGACAGGGGCCATTAATGAGCAGTTCTTC. This gives the protein CASSSPRSGTGAINEQFF.

This chain connects TRBV7-6 to TRBJ2-7, with D hard to call. The CDR3 has 15 residues. The V and J ends lost 1 base and 0 bases respectively, with 10 bases between them. Germline V gene lookup returns CDR1 SGHVS and CDR2 FNYEAQ. The CDR3 DNA follows: TGTGCCAGCAGCTTAGGTGAACGGGTCTCCTACGAGCAGTACTTC. Translation: CASSLGERVSYEQYF.